The 30 T cell receptor beta chains presented below share a single source sample, sequenced in a study of blood T cell repertoires in COVID-19 (dated by TCRdb to about 2020). Library creation used the immunoSEQ multiplex PCR assay. TCRdb provides this immuneACCESS table in a form limited to in-frame rearrangements. Some clones are lacking; in checked studies, under half of them reflect an unresolved V gene, and why the rest are absent is not known. Present in this sample are a few hundred thousand clones, roughly 91% of which were seen just once. Approximately 9% of the sample is taken by the ten largest. Sequencing input: PBMCs or T cells enriched from blood (not recorded which). The source of these receptors is a man aged 35-49 years who had recovered from COVID-19.

CDR3 bases: TGTGCCAGCAGCTTTTCGGGGGCCAACGTCCTGACTTTC. It is translated as CASSFSGANVLTF. The chain carries TRBV5-4 and TRBJ2-6; D is uncertain. The CDR3 covers 13 residues. Germline V gene data show CDR1 as SGHNT and CDR2 as YYREEE (reference sequence). The V gene lost 2 bases and the J gene lost 4 bases, with 4 bases spanning the gap.

The rearrangement uses TRBV6-2 or TRBV6-3 and TRBJ2-1, with a tentative D call TRBD1 (5 bases). The CDR3 is 15 amino acids. The V gene lost 0 bases and the J gene lost 5 bases, with 11 bases spanning the gap. Germline V gene data show CDR1 as MNHEY and CDR2 as SVGEGT. The CDR3 spells CASSYSDDRNNEQFF. In nucleotides, the CDR3 is TGTGCCAGCAGTTACTCCGACGACAGAAACAATGAGCAGTTCTTC.

This clone was seen once. J is TRBJ2-3 and V is TRBV15, with a tentative D call TRBD2 (6 bases). Trimming shortened V by 1 base and J by 0 bases, and 8 bases separated the two germline ends. This CDR3 contains 15 residues. CDR1 LNHNV and CDR2 YYDKDF come from the germline V gene (reference sequence). CDR3 loop: CATSRVRGSTDTQYF. The CDR3 coding sequence is TGTGCCACCAGCAGAGTACGGGGGAGCACAGATACGCAGTATTTT.

This clone was seen once. The rearrangement joins TRBV5-6 to TRBJ1-4; D may be TRBD1 (5 bases). With 3 bases removed from V and 0 bases from J, the gap between germline ends came to 9 bases. CDR1 and CDR2 (germline): SGHDT, YYEEEE. This CDR3 region has 15 residues. CDR3 protein: CASSWGGATNEKLFF. The CDR3, as DNA: TGTGCCAGCAGCTGGGGGGGAGCAACTAATGAAAAACTGTTTTTT.

In regard to this clone: Other DNA sequences in this sample translate to the same CDR3. V usage is TRBV29-1 and J usage is TRBJ2-1, with TRBD2 as a possible D gene (6 bases). The CDR3 covers 10 residues. The germline CDR1 and CDR2 sequences are SQVTM and ANQGSEA. V was trimmed by 5 bases and J by 7 bases, leaving 6 bases between them. CDR3 nucleotides: TGCAGCGTTAGCGGGAATGAGCAGTTCTTC. It yields the protein CSVSGNEQFF.

J is TRBJ2-5 and V is TRBV11-3; 7 bases are a match to TRBD2. This CDR3 is 15 amino acids long. From germline, CDR1 is SGHNT and CDR2 YENEEA. V dropped 8 bases and J dropped 5; count of bases not matched to a gene: 14. The DNA for the CDR3 is TGTGCCAGCGTGTTGACCGGGGGGTTCGCGGAGACCCAGTACTTC. It is translated as CASVLTGGFAETQYF. Supplemented by reference TRBV11-3 and TRBJ2-5, the full variable domain reads EAGVVQSPRYKIIEKKQPVAFWCNPISGHNTLYWYLQNLGQGPELLIRYENEEAVDDSQLPKDRFSAERLKGVDSTLKIQPAELGDSAVYLCASVLTGGFAETQYFGPGTRLLVL.

The chain links TRBV2 to TRBJ2-1; tentative D call: TRBD1 (5 bases). The CDR3 loop spans 14 amino acids. Germline V gene data show CDR1 as SNHLY and CDR2 as FYNNEI. The ends were cut back, 8 bases at V and 5 bases at J, with 16 bases in the middle. The CDR3 is CASRDRKLHNEQFF. The CDR3 DNA reads TGTGCCAGCCGAGACAGAAAACTCCACAATGAGCAGTTCTTC.

This chain connects TRBV6-5 to TRBJ2-5; a possible D gene is TRBD1 (6 bases). V lost 4 bases and J lost 5, with 11 bases in between. CDR1 and CDR2 (germline): MNHEY, SVGAGI. The CDR3 length is 13 residues. CDR3 sequence reads: CASSLQGQETQYF. The CDR3 DNA is TGTGCCAGCAGTTTACAGGGTCAGGAGACCCAGTACTTC.

The chain combines TRBV14 with TRBJ2-7; a weak D match, TRBD2 (6 bases). Trimming took 5 bases from V and 0 from J, leaving 14 bases between them. The CDR3 is 15 amino acids. CDR1 is SGHDN and CDR2 is FVKESK in the germline V gene. CDR3 protein: CASSDRLGSSYEQYF. CDR3 nucleotides: TGTGCCAGCAGCGATCGACTAGGAAGCTCCTACGAGCAGTACTTC.

This clone was seen only once. Other nucleotide sequences from this sample produce the same CDR3. The gene calls are TRBV9 and TRBJ1-1; D is possibly TRBD1 (6 bases). The germline V and J ends were trimmed by 0 bases and 1 base, with 7 bases remaining between them. Germline-derived CDR1 and CDR2 are SGDLS and YYNGEE. This CDR3 is 14 amino acids long. Here the CDR3 reads CASSVDRANTEAFF. The CDR3 DNA follows: TGTGCCAGCAGCGTAGACAGGGCGAACACTGAAGCTTTCTTT.

This clone occurred once. The DNA for the CDR3 is TGTGCCAGTAGGAATCTCAACCGACAGGGGGCTTATGGCTACACCTTC. Its protein product is CASRNLNRQGAYGYTF. The chain combines TRBV19 with TRBJ1-2; 10 positions agree with TRBD1. Germline values: CDR1 LNHDA, CDR2 SQIVND (reference sequence). The CDR3 is 16 residues long. With V trimmed by 6 bases and J by 5 bases, 12 bases remained unmatched.

V is TRBV7-8 and J is TRBJ1-5; weak D call: TRBD1 (5 bases). The germline gives CDR1 SGHVS, CDR2 FQNEAQ. The V and J ends lost 2 bases and 4 bases respectively, with 15 bases between them. This CDR3 has 16 residues. The CDR3 loop is CASSLIADSQNQPQHF. CDR3 coding DNA: TGTGCCAGCAGCTTAATCGCTGACAGTCAGAATCAGCCCCAGCATTTT.

The chain combines TRBV19 with TRBJ1-6; 8 bases line up with TRBD1. The germline V gene has CDR1 LNHDA and CDR2 SQIVND (reference sequence). J was trimmed by 7 bases and V by 6 bases; bases with no gene match: 8. This CDR3 spans 15 amino acids. The CDR3 coding sequence is TGTGCCAGTAGCCCCTGGGACAGGACGAATTCACCCCTCCACTTT. It specifies CASSPWDRTNSPLHF.

For the CDR3, the DNA is TGTGCCAGCAGCGTAGATCCTCTAGCGGGCCAAGAGACCCAGTACTTC. Residues: CASSVDPLAGQETQYF. The chain carries TRBV9 and TRBJ2-5, with 8 bases aligning to TRBD2. Germline-derived CDR1 and CDR2 are SGDLS and YYNGEE. The junction had 5 bases not matched to a gene; V was cut back by 0 bases and J by 1 base. The CDR3 loop spans 16 amino acids.

The chain carries TRBV15 and TRBJ2-3; 9 bases agree with TRBD2. J was trimmed by 5 bases and V by 3 bases; bases with no gene match: 9. Germline V lookup: CDR1 LNHNV, CDR2 YYDKDF (reference sequence). CDR3 length: 16 amino acids. The CDR3 loop reads CATSRGGGRGVDTQYF. In DNA, the CDR3 is TGTGCCACCAGCAGGGGGGGCGGGAGGGGAGTAGATACGCAGTATTTT.

The CDR3 here is CASRPTSGSVADTQYF. The CDR3 nucleotides are TGTGCCAGCAGACCGACTAGCGGGAGTGTAGCAGATACGCAGTATTTT. The V and J genes are TRBV6-4 and TRBJ2-3; TRBD2 matches at 12 bases. Germline CDR1 MRHNA, CDR2 SNTAGT. The CDR3 consists of 16 residues. J gave up 4 bases and V 6 bases, and 8 bases lay outside the gene matches.

The V gene is TRBV19, the J gene TRBJ2-5; 8 bases map to TRBD2. CDR1 is LNHDA and CDR2 is SQIVND in the germline V gene (reference sequence). The CDR3 consists of 13 residues. V trimming: 9 bases; J trimming: 2 bases; junction bases outside the gene matches: 5. CDR3 residues: CASSGGVQETQYF. CDR3 coding DNA: TGTGCCAGCTCCGGGGGGGTTCAAGAGACCCAGTACTTC.

As DNA, the CDR3 is TGTGCCAGTAGTAAGGGAATCTCTCAACAATTCCAGGGGGGAAGATCGCGCGACATTCAGTACTTC. It codes for CASSKGISQQFQGGRSRDIQYF. The chain combines TRBV19 with TRBJ2-4; weak D call: TRBD1 (7 bases). Germline CDR1 reads LNHDA; CDR2 reads SQIVND (reference sequence). The CDR3 is made up of 22 amino acids. V was shortened by 4 bases and J by 8 bases, with 39 bases between the two germline ends.

The CDR3 sequence is CSVRGALNTEAFF. The CDR3 nucleotides read TGCAGCGTTCGCGGGGCCCTAAACACTGAAGCTTTCTTT. V gene TRBV29-1 combines with J gene TRBJ1-1, with a weak D call TRBD1 (5 bases). V gave up 5 bases and J gave up 2 bases, with 12 bases separating them. In germline, CDR1 is SQVTM, CDR2 ANQGSEA. This CDR3 region has 13 residues.

This chain uses TRBV4-1 with TRBJ2-1; tentative D call: TRBD2 (6 bases). This CDR3 has 16 residues. The germline V and J ends were trimmed by 7 bases and 2 bases, with 18 bases remaining between them. CDR1 is MGHRA and CDR2 is YSYEKL in the germline V gene. This CDR3 reads CASTPSGAAAYNEQFF. The CDR3 DNA follows: TGCGCCAGCACACCATCGGGAGCGGCCGCCTACAATGAGCAGTTCTTC.

V and J are TRBV29-1 and TRBJ2-2; D remains unclear. V was shortened by 2 bases and J by 7 bases, with 8 bases between the two germline ends. Germline V gives CDR1 SQVTM, CDR2 ANQGSEA. CDR3 length: 12 residues. Written as DNA, the CDR3 is TGCAGCGTTGAAAAGTACGGCGGGGAGCTGTTTTTT. Protein sequence: CSVEKYGGELFF.

This chain uses TRBV6-5 with TRBJ1-5, with 7 bases matching TRBD1. The germline V gene encodes CDR1 MNHEY and CDR2 SVGAGI. The J segment lost 5 bases and the V segment lost 6 bases, leaving 10 bases of the junction unmatched. There are 15 residues in the CDR3. For the CDR3, the DNA is TGTGCCAGCAGATATTCTCACAGGGGCGATCAGCCCCAGCATTTT. This encodes CASRYSHRGDQPQHF.

The chain links TRBV2 to TRBJ1-4; 9 positions agree with TRBD1. CDR1 SNHLY and CDR2 FYNNEI come from the germline V gene. The CDR3 extends over 16 amino acids. J was trimmed by 3 bases and V by 6 bases; bases with no gene match: 8. CDR3 loop: CASSERTGVPNEKLFF. CDR3 coding DNA: TGTGCCAGCAGCGAACGGACAGGGGTCCCTAATGAAAAACTGTTTTTT.

The gene calls are TRBV4-1 and TRBJ2-1; 7 nucleotides align to TRBD1. Germline CDR1 and CDR2: MGHRA and YSYEKL. This CDR3 region has 17 residues. Trimming removed 0 bases from V and 0 bases from J; junction bases left unmatched: 5. The CDR3: CASSQDQGTASYNEQFF. CDR3 coding DNA: TGCGCCAGCAGCCAAGATCAAGGGACAGCCTCCTACAATGAGCAGTTCTTC.

Regarding this clone: Other DNA sequences from this sample encode an identical CDR3 as well. The CDR3 loop is CASSLAGGSNQPQHF. CDR3 nucleotide sequence: TGTGCCAGCAGCTTAGCGGGGGGGAGCAATCAGCCCCAGCATTTT. The chain links TRBV7-8 to TRBJ1-5; D is possibly TRBD1 (5 bases). V was pared by 0 bases and J by 1 base, with 7 bases between. CDR1 is SGHVS, CDR2 FQNEAQ, per germline. The CDR3 contains 15 residues.

In its sample, this clone was seen once. The chain carries TRBV7-2 and TRBJ2-7, with D possibly TRBD1 on 6 matching bases. Germline V gene sequence: CDR1 SGHTA, CDR2 FQGNSA. The germline V and J ends were trimmed by 2 bases and 2 bases, with 13 bases remaining between them. The CDR3 sequence is 15 residues long. CDR3 residues: CASSLYRVLPYEQYF. In nucleotides, the CDR3 is TGTGCCAGCAGCTTATACAGGGTCCTCCCCTACGAGCAGTACTTC.

The chain joins TRBV28 to TRBJ1-3; no firm D call. Trimming pared 6 bases from V and 0 bases from J, leaving 9 bases between. The CDR3 has 14 amino acids. Germline CDR1 MDHEN, CDR2 SYDVKM. The CDR3 reads CASSLQNSGNTIYF. The CDR3 bases are TGTGCCAGCAGCCTTCAGAACTCTGGAAACACCATATATTTT. The full variable domain, rest sourced from reference TRBV28 and TRBJ1-3, is DVKVTQSSRYLVKRTGEKVFLECVQDMDHENMFWYRQDPGLGLRLIYFSYDVKMKEKGDIPEGYSVSREKKERFSLILESASTNQTSMYLCASSLQNSGNTIYFGEGSWLTVV.

This chain uses TRBV9 with TRBJ2-3, with a tentative D call TRBD2 (6 bases). This CDR3 spans 16 amino acids. Germline CDR1 reads SGDLS; CDR2 reads YYNGEE. V lost 2 bases to trimming and J lost 0 bases, with 13 bases between them. Here the CDR3 DNA reads TGTGCCAGCAGCGTGGGGCTAGCGACAAGCACAGATACGCAGTATTTT. This codes for CASSVGLATSTDTQYF.

V gene TRBV7-6 combines with J gene TRBJ2-1; D remains unclear. Germline CDR1 SGHVS, CDR2 FNYEAQ. The V end was cut by 1 base, the J end by 5 bases, with 12 bases between. This CDR3 contains 15 residues. The chain's CDR3 is CASSLGVTRNNEQFF. In DNA form, the CDR3 reads TGTGCCAGCAGCTTAGGCGTGACAAGGAACAATGAGCAGTTCTTC.

The chain carries TRBV7-9 and TRBJ2-7; D is undetermined. CDR3 size: 11 residues. Germline CDR1 reads SEHNR; CDR2 reads FQNEAQ (reference sequence). V was cut by 3 bases and J by 5 bases, with 5 bases left in between. CDR3 bases: TGTGCCAGCAGCTTGCGCGACGAGCAGTACTTC. This translates into CASSLRDEQYF.